The clone carrying this T cell receptor (beta chain) was picked up a small number of times. The antigen is unknown. With V trimmed by 5 bases and J by 10 bases, 5 bases remained unmatched. The CDR3 is 13 amino acids. Germline loops: CDR1 SGHTA, CDR2 FQGNSA. The sample is drawn from a study of response to subunit inactivated influenza vaccine. Regarding the study as a whole: Authors suggested that a seasonal influenza vaccination recruits few new T cells each time.

TCRdb independently ran MiXCR on the RT-PCR reads; one entry per CDR3 protein. There are 650,000 to 800,000 distinct CDR3 sequences in the sample; under 20% occur only once, and approximately 10% lies in the top ten. This specimen consisted of PBMCs from blood, obtained roughly 5 days after vaccination. This receptor was taken from a man aged 45-65 years who received an inactivated influenza vaccine. The chain combines TRBV7-2 with TRBJ1-5; 10 bases are a match to TRBD1. The CDR3 DNA reads as TGTGCCAGCAGCCCCGGGACAGGGGAACCCCAGCATTTT. The encoded protein is CASSPGTGEPQHF.